The 7 T cell receptor beta chains in this list originate from one sample, sequenced in a study of T cell changes during pregnancy in multiple sclerosis. Assay: immunoSEQ multiplex PCR; the TCRdb copy retains only in-frame clones and omits some. The repertoire holds 30,000 to 40,000 clones, with 90% to 95% as singletons. Here the sequenced sample was CD4+ T cells from peripheral blood mononuclear cells, taken in the third trimester of pregnancy. The receptors here all came from a female donor in good health, enrolled as a control in a pregnancy study.

The chain has TRBV28 and TRBJ1-1; 9 bases match TRBD1. With 3 bases clipped from V and 1 base from J, the junction kept 0 bases outside the gene matches. CDR3 length: 14 amino acids. CDR1 MDHEN and CDR2 SYDVKM come from the germline V gene. The CDR3 is CASSLGQGNTEAFF. The CDR3 DNA reads TGTGCCAGCAGTTTGGGACAGGGGAACACTGAAGCTTTCTTT.

The V gene is TRBV6-4, the J gene TRBJ1-2; 9 positions agree with TRBD1. The CDR3 loop spans 15 amino acids. CDR1 is MRHNA, CDR2 SNTAGT, per germline. J gave up 4 bases and V 6 bases, and 9 bases lay outside the gene matches. The DNA for the CDR3 is TGTGCCAGCAGGGCCCGGGACAGGGACGGCTATGGCTACACCTTC. It specifies CASRARDRDGYGYTF.

In its sample, this clone was seen once. The chain is built from TRBV19 and TRBJ1-3; D remains ambiguous. The V end lost 6 bases, the J end lost 5 bases, and 14 bases lay between the germline ends. This CDR3 is 14 amino acids long. CDR1 LNHDA and CDR2 SQIVND come from the germline V gene (reference sequence). Here the CDR3 reads CASRDILKRNTIYF. In nucleotides, the CDR3 is TGTGCCAGTAGAGACATACTTAAAAGAAACACCATATATTTT.

V and J are TRBV13 and TRBJ2-2; D remains unclear. Trimming left V 8 bases short and J 5 bases short, with 15 bases between. The CDR3 has 14 amino acids. Looked up from germline, CDR1 is PRHDT and CDR2 is FYEKMQ (reference sequence). In nucleotides, the CDR3 is TGTGCCAGCGGCAACGCCCAGAAGACCGGGGAGCTGTTTTTT. It encodes CASGNAQKTGELFF.

The chain joins TRBV6-1 to TRBJ1-6; 7 positions agree with TRBD1. The CDR3 extends over 19 amino acids. Germline V gene lookup returns CDR1 MNHNS and CDR2 SASEGT. The V gene end was trimmed by 4 bases and the J gene end by 0 bases; junction bases not matched to a gene: 12. The CDR3, as DNA: TGTGCCAGCAGTGGAAGATTACAGGGGTCGGGCTCCTATAATTCACCCCTCCACTTT. It encodes CASSGRLQGSGSYNSPLHF.

The chain combines TRBV5-6 with TRBJ2-7, with 9 bases matching TRBD1. This CDR3 is built from 15 residues. CDR1 SGHDT and CDR2 YYEEEE come from the germline V gene. V was clipped by 4 bases and J by 3 bases; unmatched bases: 8. The CDR3 DNA reads TGTGCCAGCAGCGCCCGAGGACAGGGGAACTACGAGCAGTACTTC. Protein product: CASSARGQGNYEQYF.

The CDR3 here is CASSLWPQGAGGYGYTF. The CDR3 nucleotides read TGCGCCAGCAGTCTATGGCCACAGGGGGCAGGGGGCTATGGCTACACCTTC. V gene TRBV5-1 combines with J gene TRBJ1-2; 9 nucleotides line up with TRBD1. Losses at the gene ends were 5 bases for V and 4 bases for J; bases not matched to a gene: 15. The germline V gene has CDR1 SGHRS and CDR2 YFSETQ. This CDR3 comprises 17 residues.